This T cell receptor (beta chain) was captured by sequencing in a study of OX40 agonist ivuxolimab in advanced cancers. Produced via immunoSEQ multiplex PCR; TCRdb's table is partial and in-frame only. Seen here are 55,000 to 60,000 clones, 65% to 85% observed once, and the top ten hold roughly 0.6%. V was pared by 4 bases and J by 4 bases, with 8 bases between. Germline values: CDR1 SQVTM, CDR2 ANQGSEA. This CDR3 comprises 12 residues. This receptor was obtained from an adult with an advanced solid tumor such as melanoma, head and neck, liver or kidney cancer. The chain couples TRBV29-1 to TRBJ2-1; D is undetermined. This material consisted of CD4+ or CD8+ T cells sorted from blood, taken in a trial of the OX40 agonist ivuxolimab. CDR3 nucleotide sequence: TGCAGCGTTGTAGGTGTGTACAATGAGCAGTTCTTC. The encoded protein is CSVVGVYNEQFF.